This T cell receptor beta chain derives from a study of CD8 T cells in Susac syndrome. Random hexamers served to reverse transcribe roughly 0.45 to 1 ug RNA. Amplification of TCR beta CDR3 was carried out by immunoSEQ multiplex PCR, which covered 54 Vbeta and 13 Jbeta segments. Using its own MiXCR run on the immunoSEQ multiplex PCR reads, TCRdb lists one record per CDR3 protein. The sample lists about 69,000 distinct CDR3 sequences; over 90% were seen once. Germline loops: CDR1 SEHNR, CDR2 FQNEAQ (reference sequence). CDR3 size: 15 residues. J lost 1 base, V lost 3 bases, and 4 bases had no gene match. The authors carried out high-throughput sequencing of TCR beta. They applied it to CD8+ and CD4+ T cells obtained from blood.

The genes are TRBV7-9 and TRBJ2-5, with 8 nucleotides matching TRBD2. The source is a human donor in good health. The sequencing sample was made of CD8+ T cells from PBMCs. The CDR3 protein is CASSLDSGAQETQYF. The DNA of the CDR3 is TGTGCCAGCAGCTTGGATAGCGGGGCCCAAGAGACCCAGTACTTC.